This T cell receptor (beta chain) derives from a study of identical twins. In regard to this clonotype: Its antigen is still unknown.

The CDR3 extends over 16 amino acids. Germline CDR1 SEHNR, CDR2 FQNEAQ (reference sequence). The germline V and J ends were trimmed by 1 base and 3 bases, with 13 bases remaining between them. One entry per CDR3 protein results from TCRdb running MiXCR on the 5' RACE reads. The profile covers 1.5 million to 2 million distinct CDR3 sequences, with about 31% appearing a single time and 0.27% taken by the ten largest. Findings and caveats of the study: Zero-insertion analyses could be partly confounded by invariant MAIT and iNKT cells. The models systematically underestimated how much out-of-frame TCR alpha was shared in monozygotic twins.

This chain links TRBV7-9 with TRBJ2-1, with D possibly TRBD2 on 6 matching bases. The origin of this receptor is a newborn girl in good health. Sequenced: cord blood. The CDR3 sequence is CASSLGASAIYNEQFF. As DNA, the CDR3 is TGTGCCAGCAGCTTAGGGGCTAGCGCGATCTACAATGAGCAGTTCTTC. The full variable domain, completed using reference TRBV7-9 and TRBJ2-1, is DTGVSQNPRHKITKRGQNVTFRCDPISEHNRLYWYRQTLGQGPEFLTYFQNEAQLEKSRLLSDRFSAERPKGSFSTLEIQRTEQGDSAMYLCASSLGASAIYNEQFFGPGTRLTVL.